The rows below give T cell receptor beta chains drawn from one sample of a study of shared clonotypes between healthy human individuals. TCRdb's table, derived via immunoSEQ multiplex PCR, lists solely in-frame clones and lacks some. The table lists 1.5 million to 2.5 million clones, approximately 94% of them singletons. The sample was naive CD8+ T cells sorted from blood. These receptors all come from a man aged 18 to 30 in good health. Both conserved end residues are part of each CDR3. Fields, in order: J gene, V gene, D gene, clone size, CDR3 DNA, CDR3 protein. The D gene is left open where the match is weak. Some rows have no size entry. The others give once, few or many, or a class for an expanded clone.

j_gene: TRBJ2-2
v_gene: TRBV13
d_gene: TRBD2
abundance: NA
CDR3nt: TGTGCCACTGGACTAGCGGACACCGGGGAGCTGTTTTTT
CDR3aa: CATGLADTGELFF

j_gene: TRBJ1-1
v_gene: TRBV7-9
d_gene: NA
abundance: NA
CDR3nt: TGTGCCAGTGGGGGTCGGACTGAAGCTTTCTTT
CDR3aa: CASGGRTEAFF

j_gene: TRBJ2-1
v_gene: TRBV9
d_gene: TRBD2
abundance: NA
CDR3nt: TGTGCCAGCAGCGTAGCCCCCCGCAGACTAGCGGGAGGTAGCTACAATGAGCAGTTCTTC
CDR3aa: CASSVAPRRLAGGSYNEQFF

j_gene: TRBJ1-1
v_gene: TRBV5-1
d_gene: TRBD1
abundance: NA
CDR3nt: TGCGCCAGCAGCTTGTACGGACAGGGGGTCATGAACACTGAAGCTTTCTTT
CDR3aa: CASSLYGQGVMNTEAFF

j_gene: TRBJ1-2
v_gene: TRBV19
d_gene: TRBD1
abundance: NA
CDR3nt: TGTGCCAGTTCTGGTCCCGGGACAGGGAGGTTAGATGGCTACACCTTC
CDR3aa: CASSGPGTGRLDGYTF

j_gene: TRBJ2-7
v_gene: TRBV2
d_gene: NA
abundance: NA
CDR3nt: TGTGCCAGCAGTGAGGGCAGAGACAGCTCCTACGAGCAGTACTTC
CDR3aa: CASSEGRDSSYEQYF

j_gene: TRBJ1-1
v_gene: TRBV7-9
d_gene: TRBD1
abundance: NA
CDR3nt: TGTGCCAGCAGCGGGGACAGGGGCGAGACTGAAGCTTTCTTT
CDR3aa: CASSGDRGETEAFF

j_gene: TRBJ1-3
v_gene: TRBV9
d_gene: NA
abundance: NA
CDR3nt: TGTGCCAGCAGCCCCCTCGGGGGGCCTGTAGGAAACACCATATATTTT
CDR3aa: CASSPLGGPVGNTIYF

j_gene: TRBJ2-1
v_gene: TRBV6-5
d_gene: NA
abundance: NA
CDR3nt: TGTGCCAGCAGTTACGGCGGCGGCGATGAGCAGTTCTTC
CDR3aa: CASSYGGGDEQFF

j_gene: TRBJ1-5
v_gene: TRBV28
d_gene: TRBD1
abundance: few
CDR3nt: TGTGCCAGCAGTTCTGTCGACAGGGGGCGGAATCTCGGCAATCAGCCCCAGCATTTT
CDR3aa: CASSSVDRGRNLGNQPQHF

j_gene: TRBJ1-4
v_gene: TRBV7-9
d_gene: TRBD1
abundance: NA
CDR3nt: TGTGCCAGCAGCCGTACAGGACAGGGAGCTAATGAAAAACTGTTTTTT
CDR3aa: CASSRTGQGANEKLFF

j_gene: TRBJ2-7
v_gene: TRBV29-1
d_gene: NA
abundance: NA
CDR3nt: TGCAGCGTTGTAGGGCAGGCAGCCTACGAGCAGTACTTC
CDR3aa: CSVVGQAAYEQYF

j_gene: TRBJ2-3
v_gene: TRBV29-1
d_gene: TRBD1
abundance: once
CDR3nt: TGCAGCGTCGACCCGGGACAGGGCACAGATACGCAGTATTTT
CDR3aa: CSVDPGQGTDTQYF

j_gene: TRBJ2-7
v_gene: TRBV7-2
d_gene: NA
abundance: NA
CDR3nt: TGTGCCAGCAGCTTTCTTGGGACCGCCTACGAGCAGTACTTC
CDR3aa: CASSFLGTAYEQYF

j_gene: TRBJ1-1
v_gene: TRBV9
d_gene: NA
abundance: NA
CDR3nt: TGTGCCAGCAGCGTCGGGGGAACCACTGAAGCTTTCTTT
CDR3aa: CASSVGGTTEAFF

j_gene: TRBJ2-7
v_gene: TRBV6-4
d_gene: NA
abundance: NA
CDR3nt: TGTGCCAGCAGTGCGGCTAGTGCTCTTAACGAGCAGTACTTC
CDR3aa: CASSAASALNEQYF

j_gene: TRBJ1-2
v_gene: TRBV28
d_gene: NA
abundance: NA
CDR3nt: TGTGCCAGCAGTTTAGAGGGAAGCCTAGGCTGGAACTATGGCTACACCTTC
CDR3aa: CASSLEGSLGWNYGYTF

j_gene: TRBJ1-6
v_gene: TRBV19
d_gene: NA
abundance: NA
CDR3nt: TGTGCCAGTAGCGCCGGGACACAGAATTCACCCCTCCACTTT
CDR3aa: CASSAGTQNSPLHF

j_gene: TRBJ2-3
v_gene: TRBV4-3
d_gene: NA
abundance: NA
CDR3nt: TGCGCCAGCAGCCAAGACCAGCGTTCTAGGGTAGATACGCAGTATTTT
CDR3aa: CASSQDQRSRVDTQYF

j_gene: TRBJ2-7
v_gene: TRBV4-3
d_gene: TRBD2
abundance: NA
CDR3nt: TGCGCCAGCAGCCCGGGGACTAATTACGAGCAGTACTTC
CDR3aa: CASSPGTNYEQYF

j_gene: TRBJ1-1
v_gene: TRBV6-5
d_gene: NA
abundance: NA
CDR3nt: TGTGCCAGCAGTGCGGCGGACACTGAAGCTTTCTTT
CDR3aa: CASSAADTEAFF

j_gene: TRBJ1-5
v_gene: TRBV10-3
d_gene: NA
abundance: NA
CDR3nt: TGTGCCATCAGTGAGTCGGGGCAGGGGAGCAATCAGCCCCAGCATTTT
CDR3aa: CAISESGQGSNQPQHF

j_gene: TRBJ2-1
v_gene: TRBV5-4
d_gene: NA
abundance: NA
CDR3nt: TGTGCCAGCAGCTTCGGGCCTTCCAATGAGCAGTTCTTC
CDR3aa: CASSFGPSNEQFF

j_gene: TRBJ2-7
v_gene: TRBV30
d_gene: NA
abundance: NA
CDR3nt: TGTGCCTGGACGGATCAGGTCAGTTACGAGCAGTACTTC
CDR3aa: CAWTDQVSYEQYF